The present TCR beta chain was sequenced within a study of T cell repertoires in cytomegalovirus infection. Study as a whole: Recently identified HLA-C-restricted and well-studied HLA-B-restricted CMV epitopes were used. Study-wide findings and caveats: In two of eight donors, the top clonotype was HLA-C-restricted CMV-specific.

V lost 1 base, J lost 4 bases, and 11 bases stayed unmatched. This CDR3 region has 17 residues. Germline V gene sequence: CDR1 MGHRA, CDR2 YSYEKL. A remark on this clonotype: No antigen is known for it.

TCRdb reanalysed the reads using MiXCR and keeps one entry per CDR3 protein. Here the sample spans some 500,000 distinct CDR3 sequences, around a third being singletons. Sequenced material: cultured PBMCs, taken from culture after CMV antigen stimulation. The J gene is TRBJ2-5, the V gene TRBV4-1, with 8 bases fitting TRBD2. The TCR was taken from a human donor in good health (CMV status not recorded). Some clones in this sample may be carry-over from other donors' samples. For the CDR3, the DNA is TGCGCCAGCAGCCAAGTTGTAGCGGGAAGAAACGGAGAGACCCAGTACTTC. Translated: CASSQVVAGRNGETQYF.